This note documents a single T cell receptor beta chain sequence. Its specificity is not known. The PCR employed 60 Vbeta primers together with 13 Jbeta primers. This table comes from immunoSEQ multiplex PCR, and its TCRdb copy is limited to in-frame clones, with some not included. The sample spans tens of thousands of clones; the ten largest clones claim about 2.5%. In germline, CDR1 is MGHRA, CDR2 YSYEKL. The CDR3 has 16 amino acids. Trimming left V 3 bases short and J 3 bases short, with 15 bases between. This entry is derived from a study of cytomegalovirus exposure and HLA in healthy donors. Overall study results and limits: Indistinguishability led to the exclusion of some V segments, TRBV6-2 and TRBV6-3 included. Within an earlier analysis, most TCR beta V segments proved productive either about 87% or about 30% of the time. When analyzed later, a missense DCLRE1C variant was found to be linked to TCR beta V- and J-gene trimming.

V usage is TRBV4-1 and J usage is TRBJ1-3, with D unresolved. Sequencing was performed on PBMCs. This clonotype was obtained from a female donor in good health and CMV-seronegative. This CDR3 is CASSQVAGKRGNTIYF. The CDR3 DNA is TGCGCCAGCAGCCAGGTTGCGGGGAAACGTGGAAACACCATATATTTT.